Below are 27 T cell receptor beta chains sequenced from a single sample in a study of PD-L1 blockade in urothelial cancer. Using immunoSEQ multiplex PCR, the repertoire was profiled, and TCRdb retains in-frame clones only, with some absent. In the table there are roughly 40,000 clones, more than 80% of which are singletons. As to time point: peripheral blood 6 weeks after treatment start. Source: PBMCs, taken around atezolizumab (anti-PD-L1) treatment. The receptors were gathered from a man aged 70 or older with urothelial cancer.

The V and J genes are TRBV6-6 and TRBJ2-2, with D hard to call. CDR1 and CDR2 from the germline V gene are MNHNY and SVGAGI (reference sequence). The CDR3 sequence is 14 residues long. Deletions cut 0 bases from V and 8 bases from J, with 10 bases between. CDR3: CASSYSTVPGELFF. The DNA of the CDR3 is TGTGCCAGCAGTTACTCAACAGTTCCAGGGGAGCTGTTTTTT.

This rearrangement joins TRBV10-3 to TRBJ2-7; 7 bases are a match to TRBD1. The germline gives CDR1 ENHRY, CDR2 SYGVKD. The CDR3 spans 17 residues. Unmatched junction bases numbered 8, after V lost 0 bases and J lost 0 bases. CDR3 sequence: CAISESVQGINSYEQYF. Here the CDR3 DNA reads TGTGCCATCAGTGAGTCGGTACAGGGGATTAACTCCTACGAGCAGTACTTC.

Here the CDR3 DNA reads TGTGCCAGCAGTGAATTTGGACAGGGGGTCTACGAGCAGTACTTC. As protein: CASSEFGQGVYEQYF. The chain couples TRBV25-1 to TRBJ2-7, with 10 bases that match TRBD1. The CDR3 has 15 residues. V lost 1 base to trimming and J lost 3 bases; unmatched junction nucleotides: 3. The germline gives CDR1 MGHDK, CDR2 SYGVNS.

The J gene is TRBJ2-3, the V gene TRBV28; 13 positions agree with TRBD2. Germline V gives CDR1 MDHEN, CDR2 SYDVKM. The J segment lost 8 bases and the V segment lost 5 bases, leaving 10 bases of the junction unmatched. The CDR3 has 16 amino acids. CDR3 bases: TGTGCCAGCAGTCCTCCGGGACTAGCGGGAAGGGGTACGCAGTATTTT. Protein sequence: CASSPPGLAGRGTQYF.

This clone came up once. V and J are TRBV25-1 and TRBJ1-2; D remains ambiguous. This CDR3 has 13 amino acids. V was cut by 3 bases and J by 7 bases, with 12 bases left in between. Germline V gives CDR1 MGHDK, CDR2 SYGVNS. The CDR3 reads CASSDLGFGGYTF. In DNA, the CDR3 is TGTGCCAGCAGTGATCTAGGCTTCGGTGGCTACACCTTC.

Here the CDR3 reads CATSQGGNTDTQYF. The CDR3 region has the DNA TGTGCCACCTCACAGGGGGGCAACACAGATACGCAGTATTTT. The J gene is TRBJ2-3, the V gene TRBV19; 8 bases fit TRBD1. Trimming removed 10 bases from V and 2 bases from J; junction bases left unmatched: 8. Germline V gene data show CDR1 as LNHDA and CDR2 as SQIVND (reference sequence). This CDR3 contains 14 residues.

This rearrangement joins TRBV19 to TRBJ2-1, with 10 bases aligning to TRBD2. Germline V gene lookup returns CDR1 LNHDA and CDR2 SQIVND (reference sequence). CDR3 size: 16 residues. The ends lost 9 bases at V and 8 bases at J; junction bases unmatched: 16. CDR3 sequence reads: CARQGVAGGRADEQFF. The CDR3 nucleotides read TGTGCCAGGCAGGGGGTAGCGGGAGGCCGAGCCGATGAGCAGTTCTTC.

V gene TRBV2 combines with J gene TRBJ2-1, with a tentative D call TRBD2 (5 bases). There are 13 residues in the CDR3. The V gene's germline CDR1 is SNHLY and CDR2 FYNNEI. V lost 3 bases to trimming and J lost 7 bases, with 10 bases between them. CDR3 protein: CASSELARNEQFF. DNA of the CDR3: TGTGCCAGCAGTGAGCTAGCACGGAATGAGCAGTTCTTC.

V is TRBV5-1 and J is TRBJ2-1; 9 bases are a match to TRBD2. V was clipped by 1 base and J by 4 bases; unmatched bases: 0. Per the germline V gene, CDR1 is SGHRS and CDR2 is YFSETQ. The length of the CDR3 is 14 residues. This CDR3 is CASSLTSGYNEQFF. CDR3 nucleotide sequence: TGCGCCAGCAGCTTGACTAGCGGGTACAATGAGCAGTTCTTC. The full variable domain, with the rest looked up from reference TRBV5-1 and TRBJ2-1, is KAGVTQTPRYLIKTRGQQVTLSCSPISGHRSVSWYQQTPGQGLQFLFEYFSETQRNKGNFPGRFSGRQFSNSRSEMNVSTLELGDSALYLCASSLTSGYNEQFFGPGTRLTVL.

The chain links TRBV5-1 to TRBJ2-1; D might be TRBD1 (6 bases). V lost 3 bases and J lost 10, with 20 bases in between. Germline V lookup: CDR1 SGHRS, CDR2 YFSETQ. This CDR3 spans 15 amino acids. This chain's CDR3 is CASSSSLRGSDEQFF. As DNA, the CDR3 is TGCGCCAGCAGCTCGTCTCTTAGGGGGAGCGACGAGCAGTTCTTC.

This clone was recorded once. The V gene is TRBV28, the J gene TRBJ1-1, with 11 positions matching TRBD1. Trimming cost V 4 bases and J 3 bases; bases outside gene matches: 4. The CDR3 has 15 residues. Germline V gene data show CDR1 as MDHEN and CDR2 as SYDVKM. As DNA, the CDR3 is TGTGCCAGCAGTTGGGACAGGGGGGCCTACACTGAAGCTTTCTTT. Residues: CASSWDRGAYTEAFF.

V is TRBV5-8 and J is TRBJ2-1; D perhaps matches TRBD1 (6 bases). V was shortened by 7 bases and J by 6 bases, with 20 bases between the two germline ends. The germline V gene encodes CDR1 SGHTS and CDR2 YDEGEE. This CDR3 contains 15 residues. The CDR3 nucleotides read TGTGCCAGCCCATCCTGGCAGGGGACGTTCAATGAGCAGTTCTTC. Translation gives CASPSWQGTFNEQFF.

The chain recombines TRBV21-1 with TRBJ2-7; TRBD2 was called by the table and not checked on the DNA. TRBV21-1 is reported as a pseudogene. The CDR3 consists of 15 residues. CDR3 sequence: CASSLRREGHYEQYF. As DNA, the CDR3 is TGTGCCAGCAGCCTTCGCAGGGAGGGGCACTACGAGCAGTACTTC.

This clone was seen just once. The rearrangement links TRBV5-1 to TRBJ2-3, with 11 nucleotides matching TRBD2. The CDR3 has 15 residues. With V trimmed by 3 bases and J by 4 bases, 4 bases remained unmatched. Looked up from germline, CDR1 is SGHRS and CDR2 is YFSETQ. CDR3 sequence (DNA): TGCGCCAGCAGCTCCATAGCGGGAGGGCCAGATACGCAGTATTTT. It specifies CASSSIAGGPDTQYF.

The chain recombines TRBV25-1 with TRBJ1-2; D remains unclear. Trimming removed 6 bases at V and 1 base at J, with 6 bases between. CDR1 and CDR2 (germline): MGHDK, SYGVNS. CDR3 length: 12 residues. The CDR3, as DNA: TGTGCCAGCAGCACGAGTAACTATGGCTACACCTTC. The encoded protein is CASSTSNYGYTF.

This clone showed up just once. This chain connects TRBV19 to TRBJ2-5; 10 nucleotides agree with TRBD2. J lost 5 bases, V lost 3 bases, and 12 bases had no gene match. Germline V gives CDR1 LNHDA, CDR2 SQIVND (reference sequence). The CDR3 spans 17 residues. The chain's CDR3 is CASSILSASGRGETQYF. The DNA of the CDR3 is TGTGCCAGTAGTATCCTTTCGGCTAGCGGGAGAGGGGAGACCCAGTACTTC.

The chain uses TRBV9 and TRBJ1-5; tentatively, D is TRBD1 (5 bases). The germline V gene has CDR1 SGDLS and CDR2 YYNGEE. The CDR3 has 15 residues. The ends were cut back, 3 bases at V and 1 base at J, with 11 bases in the middle. CDR3 DNA: TGTGCCAGCAGCGCCGGGGGTAAGAGCAATCAGCCCCAGCATTTT. This sequence encodes CASSAGGKSNQPQHF.

The chain has TRBV29-1 and TRBJ2-1, with 10 bases identical to TRBD2. Germline V gene lookup returns CDR1 SQVTM and CDR2 ANQGSEA. The CDR3 is made up of 17 amino acids. V dropped 0 bases and J dropped 0; count of bases not matched to a gene: 5. Here the CDR3 DNA reads TGCAGCGTTGAAGATTCCGGACTAGCGGCCTCCTACAATGAGCAGTTCTTC. Protein product: CSVEDSGLAASYNEQFF.

V usage is TRBV10-1 and J usage is TRBJ2-7; 8 bases line up with TRBD2. The junction had 7 bases not matched to a gene; V was cut back by 3 bases and J by 6 bases. The CDR3 has 14 amino acids. Germline CDR1 reads WNHNN; CDR2 reads SYGVQD (reference sequence). CDR3 DNA: TGCGCCAGCAGTGACGGCGGGAGGTCACGCGAGCAGTACTTC. Residues: CASSDGGRSREQYF.

There are a few counts of this clone. This chain connects TRBV11-2 to TRBJ2-1; D is perhaps TRBD2 (5 bases). CDR1 is SGHAT and CDR2 is FQNNGV in the germline V gene. The CDR3 extends over 18 amino acids. V lost 3 bases, J lost 2 bases, and 20 bases lay in between. The DNA for the CDR3 is TGTGCCAGCAGCTTCCTGTGGGGTGAGGGAGATACCTACAATGAGCAGTTCTTC. Its translation is CASSFLWGEGDTYNEQFF. The full variable domain, rest sourced from reference TRBV11-2 and TRBJ2-1, is EAGVAQSPRYKIIEKRQSVAFWCNPISGHATLYWYQQILGQGPKLLIQFQNNGVVDDSQLPKDRFSAERLKGVDSTLKIQPAKLEDSAVYLCASSFLWGEGDTYNEQFFGPGTRLTVL.

The chain recombines TRBV7-2 with TRBJ2-5, with D hard to call. Germline lookup yields CDR1 SGHTA and CDR2 FQGNSA. The CDR3 has 11 residues. Trimming stripped 2 bases from V and 7 bases from J, with 5 bases between. In DNA form, the CDR3 reads TGTGCCAGCAGCTTACTAGGGACCCAGTACTTC. Translating gives CASSLLGTQYF.

CDR3 residues: CAWRGPGLAGVGEQYF. CDR3 nucleotide sequence: TGTGCCTGGAGGGGCCCCGGCCTAGCGGGAGTAGGAGAGCAGTACTTC. The chain combines TRBV30 with TRBJ2-7; 10 positions match TRBD2. CDR1 and CDR2 from the germline V gene are GTSNPN and SVGIG (reference sequence). The CDR3 runs 16 residues. Losses at the gene ends were 3 bases for V and 7 bases for J; bases not matched to a gene: 15.

V gene TRBV29-1 combines with J gene TRBJ2-1, with TRBD1 matching 10 bases. Germline V gene lookup returns CDR1 SQVTM and CDR2 ANQGSEA. The junction had 10 bases not matched to a gene; V was cut back by 3 bases and J by 2 bases. CDR3 length equals 17 residues. The CDR3 nucleotides read TGCAGCGTTGATTCTAGGACGGGACAGGGGCCCTACAATGAGCAGTTCTTC. Translated: CSVDSRTGQGPYNEQFF.

V and J are TRBV6-6 and TRBJ2-7; 8 bases line up with TRBD1. V was clipped by 0 bases and J by 1 base; unmatched bases: 2. CDR3 length: 15 amino acids. Germline V gives CDR1 MNHNY, CDR2 SVGAGI (reference sequence). The CDR3 nucleotides are TGTGCCAGCAGTTACTCCGGACAGGGTTCCTACGAGCAGTACTTC. Translating gives CASSYSGQGSYEQYF.

The rearrangement links TRBV6-5 to TRBJ2-5; 10 bases fit TRBD1. This CDR3 has 14 residues. The germline V gene encodes CDR1 MNHEY and CDR2 SVGAGI. The J segment lost 5 bases and the V segment lost 5 bases, leaving 5 bases of the junction unmatched. CDR3 coding DNA: TGTGCCAGCAGTCTGGGACAGGGGCGGGAGACCCAGTACTTC. Its translation: CASSLGQGRETQYF.

CDR3 loop: CASSGGTSGRMGEQFF. The CDR3 DNA reads as TGCGCCAGCAGCGGGGGGACTAGCGGGAGAATGGGGGAGCAGTTCTTC. The rearrangement uses TRBV5-1 and TRBJ2-1; 14 bases are shared with TRBD2. The ends lost 4 bases at V and 10 bases at J; junction bases unmatched: 10. Germline loops: CDR1 SGHRS, CDR2 YFSETQ. The CDR3 is made up of 16 amino acids.

This clone turned up a few times. The chain is built from TRBV2 and TRBJ2-2; D is unclear. The CDR3 is 11 amino acids. Germline lookup yields CDR1 SNHLY and CDR2 FYNNEI. V gave up 6 bases and J gave up 8 bases, with 7 bases separating them. In nucleotides, the CDR3 is TGTGCCAGCAGCTATTTTGGGGAGCTGTTTTTT. Translation: CASSYFGELFF.